This TCR beta chain was captured in a study of blood T cell repertoires in COVID-19. Per germline, CDR1 ENHRY and CDR2 SYGVKD. This CDR3 has 12 amino acids. Trimming took 8 bases from V and 3 from J, leaving 10 bases between them. Only in-frame clones appear in the TCRdb table, and some are missing; sequencing was by immunoSEQ multiplex PCR. The data contain approximately 130,000 clones, under 90% of them singletons. The chain couples TRBV10-3 to TRBJ1-2, with a possible D match to TRBD1 (6 bases). The sequencing input was peripheral blood. The source is a woman in her sixties with active or convalescent COVID-19. The CDR3 loop is CAIPRGDYGYTF. CDR3 nucleotide sequence: TGTGCCATCCCCAGGGGTGACTATGGCTACACCTTC.